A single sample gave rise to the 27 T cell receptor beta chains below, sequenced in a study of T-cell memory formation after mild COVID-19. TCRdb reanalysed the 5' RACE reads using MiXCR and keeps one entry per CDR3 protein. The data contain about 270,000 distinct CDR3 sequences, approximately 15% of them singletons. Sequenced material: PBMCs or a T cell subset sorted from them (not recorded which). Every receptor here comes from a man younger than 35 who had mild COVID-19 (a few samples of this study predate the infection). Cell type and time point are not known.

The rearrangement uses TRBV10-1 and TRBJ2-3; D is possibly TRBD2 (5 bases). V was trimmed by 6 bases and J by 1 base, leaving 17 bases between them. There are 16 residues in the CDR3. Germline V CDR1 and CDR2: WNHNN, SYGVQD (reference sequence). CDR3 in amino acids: CASSPGLGAGTDTQYF. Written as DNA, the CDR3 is TGCGCCAGCAGCCCGGGGTTAGGAGCGGGCACAGATACGCAGTATTTT.

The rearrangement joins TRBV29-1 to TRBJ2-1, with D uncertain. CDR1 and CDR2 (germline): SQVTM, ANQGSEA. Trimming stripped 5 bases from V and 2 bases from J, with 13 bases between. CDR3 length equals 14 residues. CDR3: CSVHWAETYNEQFF. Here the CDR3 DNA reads TGCAGCGTTCATTGGGCAGAGACCTACAATGAGCAGTTCTTC.

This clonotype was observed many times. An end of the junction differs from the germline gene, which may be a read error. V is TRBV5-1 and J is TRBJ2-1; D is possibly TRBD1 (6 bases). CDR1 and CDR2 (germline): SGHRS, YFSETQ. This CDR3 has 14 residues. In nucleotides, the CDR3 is TGCGCCAGCAGCCTGACCACAGGGACCACCATCCCCCTCTTC. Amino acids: CASSLTTGTTIPLF.

The CDR3 region is CSASAQGGTDTQYF. The CDR3 bases are TGCAGTGCTAGTGCGCAGGGAGGCACAGATACGCAGTATTTT. The chain recombines TRBV20-1 with TRBJ2-3; the D gene could be TRBD1 or TRBD2 (5 bases each). Germline CDR1 is DFQATT and CDR2 is SNEGSKA (reference sequence). The CDR3 contains 14 residues. V lost 3 bases, J lost 1 base, and 11 bases lay in between.

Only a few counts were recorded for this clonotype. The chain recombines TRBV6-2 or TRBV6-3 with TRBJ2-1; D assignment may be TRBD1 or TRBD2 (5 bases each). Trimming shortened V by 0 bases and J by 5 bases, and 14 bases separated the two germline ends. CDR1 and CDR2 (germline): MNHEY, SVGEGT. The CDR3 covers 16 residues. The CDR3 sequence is CASSYSYGTPDNEQFF. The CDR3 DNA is TGTGCCAGCAGTTACTCGTACGGGACGCCTGACAATGAGCAGTTCTTC.

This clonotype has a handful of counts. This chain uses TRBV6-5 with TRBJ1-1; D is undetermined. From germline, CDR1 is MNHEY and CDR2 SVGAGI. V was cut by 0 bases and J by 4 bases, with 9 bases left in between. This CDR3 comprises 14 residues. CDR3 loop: CASSYSPLGTEAFF. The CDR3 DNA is TGTGCCAGCAGTTACTCGCCGCTGGGCACTGAAGCTTTCTTT.

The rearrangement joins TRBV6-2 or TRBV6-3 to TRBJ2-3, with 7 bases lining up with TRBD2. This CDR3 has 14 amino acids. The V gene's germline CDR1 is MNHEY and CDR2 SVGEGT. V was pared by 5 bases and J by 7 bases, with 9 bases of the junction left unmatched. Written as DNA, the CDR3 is TGTGCCAGCAGTCCGACCGGGACTATTAATACGCAGTATTTT. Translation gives CASSPTGTINTQYF.

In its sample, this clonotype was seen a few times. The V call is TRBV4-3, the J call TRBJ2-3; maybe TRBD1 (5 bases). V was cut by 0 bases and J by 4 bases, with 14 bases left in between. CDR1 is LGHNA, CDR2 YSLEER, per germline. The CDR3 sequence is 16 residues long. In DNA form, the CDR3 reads TGCGCCAGCAGCCAAGATGGGGCAGGGTCGGCAGATACGCAGTATTTT. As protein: CASSQDGAGSADTQYF.

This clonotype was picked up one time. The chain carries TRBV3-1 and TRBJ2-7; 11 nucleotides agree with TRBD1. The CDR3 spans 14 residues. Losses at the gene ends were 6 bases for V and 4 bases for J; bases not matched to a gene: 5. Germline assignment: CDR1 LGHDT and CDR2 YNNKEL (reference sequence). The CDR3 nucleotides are TGTGCCAGCAGGGGGACAGGGGGGACGTACGAGCAGTACTTC. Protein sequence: CASRGTGGTYEQYF.

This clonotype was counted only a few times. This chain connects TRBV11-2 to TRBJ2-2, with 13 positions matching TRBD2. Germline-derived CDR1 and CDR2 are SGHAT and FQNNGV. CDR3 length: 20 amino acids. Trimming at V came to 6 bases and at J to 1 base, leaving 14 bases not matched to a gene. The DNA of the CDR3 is TGTGCCAGCAGACTATACCGCGGACTAGCGGGGGCGATGAACACCGGGGAGCTGTTTTTT. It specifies CASRLYRGLAGAMNTGELFF. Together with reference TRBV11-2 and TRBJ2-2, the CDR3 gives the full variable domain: EAGVAQSPRYKIIEKRQSVAFWCNPISGHATLYWYQQILGQGPKLLIQFQNNGVVDDSQLPKDRFSAERLKGVDSTLKIQPAKLEDSAVYLCASRLYRGLAGAMNTGELFFGEGSRLTVL.

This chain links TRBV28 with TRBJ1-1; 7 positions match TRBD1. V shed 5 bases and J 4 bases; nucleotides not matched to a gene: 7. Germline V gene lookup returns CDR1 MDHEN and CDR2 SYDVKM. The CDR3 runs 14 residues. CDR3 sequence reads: CASSHGQARTEAFF. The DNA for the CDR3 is TGTGCCAGCAGTCACGGACAGGCGCGCACTGAAGCTTTCTTT.

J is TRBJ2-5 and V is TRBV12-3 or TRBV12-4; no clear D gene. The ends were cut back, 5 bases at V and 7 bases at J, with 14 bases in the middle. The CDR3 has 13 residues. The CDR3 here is CASSADPPGTQYF. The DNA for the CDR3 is TGTGCCAGCAGTGCAGACCCACCAGGGACCCAGTACTTC.

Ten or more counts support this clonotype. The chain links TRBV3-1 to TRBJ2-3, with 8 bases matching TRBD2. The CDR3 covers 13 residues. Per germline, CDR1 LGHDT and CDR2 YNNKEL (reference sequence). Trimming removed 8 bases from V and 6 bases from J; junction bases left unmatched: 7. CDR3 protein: CASQPGGRDTQYF. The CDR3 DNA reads TGTGCCAGCCAACCGGGGGGGCGTGATACGCAGTATTTT.

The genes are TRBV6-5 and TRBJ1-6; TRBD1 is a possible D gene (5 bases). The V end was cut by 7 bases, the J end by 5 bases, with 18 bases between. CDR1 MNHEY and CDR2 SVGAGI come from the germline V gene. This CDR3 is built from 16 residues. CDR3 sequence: CASNNNPGLNNSPLHF. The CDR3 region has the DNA TGTGCCAGCAACAACAATCCGGGACTGAATAATTCACCCCTCCACTTT.

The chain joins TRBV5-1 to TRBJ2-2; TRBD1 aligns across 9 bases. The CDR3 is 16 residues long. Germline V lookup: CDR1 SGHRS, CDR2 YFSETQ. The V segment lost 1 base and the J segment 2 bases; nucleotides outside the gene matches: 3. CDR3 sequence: CASSLLGQGNTGELFF. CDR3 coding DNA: TGCGCCAGCAGCTTGTTGGGACAGGGAAACACCGGGGAGCTGTTTTTT.

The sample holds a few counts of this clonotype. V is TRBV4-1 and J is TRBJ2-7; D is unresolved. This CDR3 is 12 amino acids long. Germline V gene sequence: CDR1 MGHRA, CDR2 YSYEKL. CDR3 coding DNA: TGCGCCAGCAGCCAAGATGGGATAAAGTTAGACGTC. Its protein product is CASSQDGIKLDV.

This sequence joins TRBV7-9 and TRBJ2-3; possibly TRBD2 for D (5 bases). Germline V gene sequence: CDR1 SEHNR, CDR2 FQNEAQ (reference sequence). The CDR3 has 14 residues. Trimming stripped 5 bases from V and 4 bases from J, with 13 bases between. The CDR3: CASSPILASDTQYF. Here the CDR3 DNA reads TGTGCCAGCAGCCCCATCCTAGCATCAGATACGCAGTATTTT.

The CDR3 sequence: CASLTSTNTGELFF. The CDR3 region has the DNA TGTGCCAGCTTGACTAGTACGAACACCGGGGAGCTGTTTTTT. The chain joins TRBV28 to TRBJ2-2; a possible D gene is TRBD2 (6 bases). The germline V gene has CDR1 MDHEN and CDR2 SYDVKM. V was cut by 8 bases and J by 0 bases, with 10 bases left in between. CDR3 length: 14 residues.

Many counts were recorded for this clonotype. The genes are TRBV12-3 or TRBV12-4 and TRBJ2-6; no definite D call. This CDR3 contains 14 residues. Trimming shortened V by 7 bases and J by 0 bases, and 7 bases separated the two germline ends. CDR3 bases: TGTGCCAGCATCCCACTCTCTGGGGCCAACGTCCTGACTTTC. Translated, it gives CASIPLSGANVLTF.

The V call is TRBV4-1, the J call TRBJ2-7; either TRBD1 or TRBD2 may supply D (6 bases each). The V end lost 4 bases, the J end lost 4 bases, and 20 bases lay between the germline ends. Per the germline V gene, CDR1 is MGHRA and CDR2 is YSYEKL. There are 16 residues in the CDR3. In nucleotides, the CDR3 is TGCGCCAGCAGCCGAGGCCCGACAGGAGGGAGGTACGAGCAGTACTTC. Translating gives CASSRGPTGGRYEQYF.

The CDR3 protein is CASSRQLTYEQYV. CDR3 coding DNA: TGTGCCAGCAGCCGACAGCTAACCTACGAGCAGTACGTC. The V gene is TRBV6-2 or TRBV6-3, the J gene TRBJ2-7, with TRBD1 as a possible D gene (5 bases). V gave up 6 bases and J gave up 2 bases, with 11 bases separating them. CDR1 is MNHEY, CDR2 SVGEGT, per germline. The CDR3 is 13 amino acids.

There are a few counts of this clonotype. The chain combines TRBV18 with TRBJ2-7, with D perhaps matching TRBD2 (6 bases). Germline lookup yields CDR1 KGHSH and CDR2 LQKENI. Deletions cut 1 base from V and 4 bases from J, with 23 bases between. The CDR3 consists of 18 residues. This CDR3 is CASSPLLPSGREKYEQYF. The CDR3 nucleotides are TGTGCCAGCTCACCACTACTCCCCTCGGGACGGGAGAAATACGAGCAGTACTTC. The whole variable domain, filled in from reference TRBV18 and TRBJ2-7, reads NAGVMQNPRHLVRRRGQEARLRCSPMKGHSHVYWYRQLPEEGLKFMVYLQKENIIDESGMPKERFSAEFPKEGPSILRIQQVVRGDSAAYFCASSPLLPSGREKYEQYFGPGTRLTVT.

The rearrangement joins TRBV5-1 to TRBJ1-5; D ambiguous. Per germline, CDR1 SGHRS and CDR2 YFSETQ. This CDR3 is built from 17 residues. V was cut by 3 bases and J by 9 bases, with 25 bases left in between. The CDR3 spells CASSYVLSVPPRRPQHF. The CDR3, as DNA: TGCGCCAGCAGCTACGTTCTGTCCGTCCCTCCTAGACGGCCCCAGCATTTT.

CDR3 nucleotides: TGTGCCAGCAGTCTCCTCGGGACAGGGATGTCTGGGGCCAACGTCCTGACTTTC. This gives the protein CASSLLGTGMSGANVLTF. The J gene is TRBJ2-6, the V gene TRBV6-2 or TRBV6-3, with 9 bases identical to TRBD1. Germline CDR1 MNHEY, CDR2 SVGEGT. Trimming took 5 bases from V and 1 from J; bases not matched to a gene: 9. There are 18 residues in the CDR3.

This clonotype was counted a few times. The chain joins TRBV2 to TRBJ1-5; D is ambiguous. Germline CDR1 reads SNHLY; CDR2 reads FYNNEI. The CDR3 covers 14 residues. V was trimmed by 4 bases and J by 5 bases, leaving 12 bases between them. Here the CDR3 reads CASSGLGRDQPQHF. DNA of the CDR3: TGTGCCAGCAGTGGACTAGGTCGTGATCAGCCCCAGCATTTT.

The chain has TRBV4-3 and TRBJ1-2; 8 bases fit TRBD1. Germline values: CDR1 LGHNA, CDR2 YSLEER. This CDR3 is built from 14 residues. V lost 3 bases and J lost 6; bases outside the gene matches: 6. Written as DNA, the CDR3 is TGCGCCAGCAGCCATATGCAGGGGGCTGATGGCTACACCTTC. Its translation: CASSHMQGADGYTF.

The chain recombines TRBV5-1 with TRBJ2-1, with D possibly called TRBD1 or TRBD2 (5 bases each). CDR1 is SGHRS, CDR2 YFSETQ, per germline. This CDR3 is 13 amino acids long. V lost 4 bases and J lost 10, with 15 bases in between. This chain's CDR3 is CASSRDPSGEQFF. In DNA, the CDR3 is TGCGCCAGCAGCCGGGACCCATCTGGAGAGCAGTTCTTC.